The 23 T cell receptor beta chains below all came from one sample that was sequenced in a study of Ad26.COV2.S vaccination and SARS-CoV-2 variants. Some clones are missing from TCRdb's copy, which holds only in-frame ones; the method was immunoSEQ multiplex PCR. The sample lists 350,000 to 550,000 clones, about 91% occurring once. Described treatment: 15 to 20 received Ad26.COV2.S at low or high dose, single or two shots; roughly 5 received placebo; per-sample allocation not given. Samples were taken on day 63 after the first vaccine or placebo injection. The source was peripheral blood, collected in a trial of Ad26.COV2.S vaccine versus placebo. The receptor set was obtained from a person between 18 and 65 years old who received the Ad26.COV2.S COVID-19 vaccine or a placebo.

This chain links TRBV4-2 with TRBJ2-6; 9 bases fit TRBD1. Germline trimming cut 4 bases from V and 0 bases from J; bases unmatched to any gene: 4. The germline CDR1 and CDR2 sequences are LGHNA and YNFKEQ. The CDR3 consists of 17 residues. CDR3 in amino acids: CASSRGTGYSGANVLTF. As DNA, the CDR3 is TGTGCCAGCAGCCGGGGGACAGGGTACTCTGGGGCCAACGTCCTGACTTTC.

V usage is TRBV11-2 and J usage is TRBJ2-2; D may be TRBD1 (6 bases). V gave up 3 bases and J gave up 4 bases, with 9 bases separating them. CDR1 is SGHAT, CDR2 FQNNGV, per germline. The CDR3 is 14 amino acids. As DNA, the CDR3 is TGTGCCAGCAGCTTGGGGACATTCACCGGGGAGCTGTTTTTT. Translation: CASSLGTFTGELFF.

The J gene is TRBJ2-2, the V gene TRBV28, with 9 bases identical to TRBD2. The CDR3 runs to 19 residues. The germline CDR1 and CDR2 sequences are MDHEN and SYDVKM. The J segment lost 4 bases and the V segment lost 2 bases, leaving 14 bases of the junction unmatched. CDR3 DNA sequence: TGTGCCAGCAGTTTACGCGCTTGGGCGGGGGGGCCAAGCACCGGGGAGCTGTTTTTT. This encodes CASSLRAWAGGPSTGELFF.

V gene TRBV2 combines with J gene TRBJ2-2; D gene uncertain. V lost 5 bases and J 4 bases, leaving 5 bases between the germline ends. This CDR3 has 12 amino acids. CDR1 SNHLY and CDR2 FYNNEI come from the germline V gene. CDR3 residues: CASSFTTGELFF. The CDR3 DNA follows: TGTGCCAGCAGTTTCACCACCGGGGAGCTGTTTTTT.

Written as DNA, the CDR3 is TGTGCCAGCAGTTGGCGGGGGACTTTCTACAATGAGCAGTTCTTC. This codes for CASSWRGTFYNEQFF. The chain couples TRBV28 to TRBJ2-1; 7 bases match TRBD2. Trimming removed 4 bases from V and 3 bases from J; junction bases left unmatched: 6. Germline V CDR1 and CDR2: MDHEN, SYDVKM. The CDR3 spans 15 residues.

The chain joins TRBV7-8 to TRBJ2-3, with TRBD2 as a possible D gene (5 bases). Looked up from germline, CDR1 is SGHVS and CDR2 is FQNEAQ. V dropped 6 bases and J dropped 4 bases, with 11 bases sitting between them. The CDR3 runs 13 residues. This CDR3 is CASRQAVADTQYF. The DNA of the CDR3 is TGTGCCAGCAGACAAGCGGTGGCAGATACGCAGTATTTT.

A remark on this clone: The junction and the germline gene differ at one end; a read error may be behind it. This rearrangement joins TRBV5-4 to TRBJ2-7; D might be TRBD2 (7 bases). Germline loops: CDR1 SGHNT, CDR2 YYREEE (reference sequence). The CDR3 extends over 14 amino acids. The CDR3 DNA is TGTGTCAGCAGCTTGGACGGGGGGCGGGACGAGCAGTACTTC. This codes for CVSSLDGGRDEQYF.

The rearrangement links TRBV29-1 to TRBJ2-5, with 7 bases lining up with TRBD2. The CDR3 extends over 14 amino acids. The V gene's germline CDR1 is SQVTM and CDR2 ANQGSEA. Unmatched junction bases numbered 12, after V lost 4 bases and J lost 7 bases. CDR3 DNA: TGCAGCGTTGGAAACCTAGCGGCCGCCGGGACCCAGTACTTC. It translates to CSVGNLAAAGTQYF. The full variable domain, its missing parts supplied by reference TRBV29-1 and TRBJ2-5, is SAVISQKPSRDICQRGTSLTIQCQVDSQVTMMFWYRQQPGQSLTLIATANQGSEATYESGFVIDKFPISRPNLTFSTLTVSNMSPEDSSIYLCSVGNLAAAGTQYFGPGTRLLVL.

The gene calls are TRBV7-9 and TRBJ2-1; 12 nucleotides line up with TRBD1. The CDR3 length is 15 residues. Germline CDR1 reads SEHNR; CDR2 reads FQNEAQ (reference sequence). Germline trimming cut 6 bases from V and 8 bases from J; bases unmatched to any gene: 8. The CDR3 region is CASRNRDRGPHEQFF. The CDR3 nucleotides are TGTGCCAGCAGGAACCGGGACAGGGGGCCCCATGAGCAGTTCTTC.

This chain joins TRBV28 and TRBJ1-5, with 9 positions matching TRBD1. The V gene end was trimmed by 4 bases and the J gene end by 11 bases; junction bases not matched to a gene: 12. The CDR3 is 15 residues long. CDR1 is MDHEN, CDR2 SYDVKM, per germline. CDR3: CASSSVTTGGSAQHF. CDR3 coding DNA: TGTGCCAGCAGTTCCGTAACGACAGGGGGGTCAGCCCAGCATTTT.

V and J are TRBV6-5 and TRBJ2-7; D is possibly TRBD1 (5 bases). The CDR3 runs 13 residues. V was pared by 7 bases and J by 10 bases, with 20 bases between. Germline CDR1 is MNHEY and CDR2 is SVGAGI. Written as DNA, the CDR3 is TGTGCCAGCACCCCCCTTGGGGCTCCCCCCCAGTACGTC. The encoded protein is CASTPLGAPPQYV.

This clone was observed once. The chain is built from TRBV7-2 and TRBJ2-4, with 8 bases identical to TRBD2. Germline assignment: CDR1 SGHTA and CDR2 FQGNSA. The V segment lost 5 bases and the J segment 0 bases; nucleotides outside the gene matches: 9. This CDR3 has 17 amino acids. The CDR3 DNA sequence: TGTGCCAGCAGCCGGGGGGGGTGGAGTGAAGCCAAAAACATTCAGTACTTC. It yields the protein CASSRGGWSEAKNIQYF.

The rearrangement uses TRBV19 and TRBJ2-4; D is undetermined. Trimming removed 5 bases from V and 0 bases from J, with 20 bases in between. The CDR3 consists of 18 residues. CDR1 LNHDA and CDR2 SQIVND come from the germline V gene (reference sequence). In DNA, the CDR3 is TGTGCCAGTAGTGGGATCCACGGGCAGGTGCTAGCCAAAAACATTCAGTACTTC. Protein sequence: CASSGIHGQVLAKNIQYF.

The DNA for the CDR3 is TGCGCCAGCAGCTGGGACAGACCGAACACTGAAGCTTTCTTT. Translated: CASSWDRPNTEAFF. The V and J genes are TRBV5-1 and TRBJ1-1, with 7 bases matching TRBD1. This CDR3 is built from 14 residues. The V and J ends lost 3 bases and 1 base, in that order; junction bases with no gene match: 3. Germline-derived CDR1 and CDR2 are SGHRS and YFSETQ.

Only a few counts were recorded for this clone. CDR3 loop: CARNLARTGEKNEQYF. For the CDR3, the DNA is TGTGCCAGAAATCTAGCCAGGACAGGGGAAAAGAACGAGCAGTACTTC. V and J are TRBV19 and TRBJ2-7, with 9 bases matching TRBD1. Unmatched junction bases numbered 17, after V lost 9 bases and J lost 5 bases. Germline values: CDR1 LNHDA, CDR2 SQIVND (reference sequence). The CDR3 contains 16 residues.

The chain uses TRBV4-3 and TRBJ1-6, with D hard to call. Trimming removed 0 bases from V and 9 bases from J, with 18 bases in between. The CDR3 has 17 amino acids. CDR1 is LGHNA and CDR2 is YSLEER in the germline V gene. Here the CDR3 reads CASSQDPWQSRVSPLHF. DNA for the CDR3: TGCGCCAGCAGCCAAGATCCCTGGCAGTCGAGGGTTTCACCCCTCCACTTT.

In its sample, this clone was seen once. This chain uses TRBV5-1 with TRBJ2-3, with TRBD2 matching over 7 bases. V was pared by 5 bases and J by 2 bases, with 14 bases of the junction left unmatched. The germline CDR1 and CDR2 sequences are SGHRS and YFSETQ. The CDR3 is 17 residues long. The CDR3 loop is CASRPTLGGVYTDTQYF. In nucleotides, the CDR3 is TGCGCCAGCAGACCCACTCTGGGGGGGGTCTACACAGATACGCAGTATTTT. The entire variable domain, with the rest obtained from reference TRBV5-1 and TRBJ2-3, is as follows: KAGVTQTPRYLIKTRGQQVTLSCSPISGHRSVSWYQQTPGQGLQFLFEYFSETQRNKGNFPGRFSGRQFSNSRSEMNVSTLELGDSALYLCASRPTLGGVYTDTQYFGPGTRLTVL.

The rearrangement links TRBV9 to TRBJ2-5, with D unresolved. V was shortened by 0 bases and J by 2 bases, with 5 bases between the two germline ends. The CDR3 runs to 13 residues. Germline CDR1 SGDLS, CDR2 YYNGEE. In DNA form, the CDR3 reads TGTGCCAGCAGCGTAGACTGGCAAGAGACCCAGTACTTC. This encodes CASSVDWQETQYF. The full variable domain, its missing parts supplied by reference TRBV9 and TRBJ2-5, is DSGVTQTPKHLITATGQRVTLRCSPRSGDLSVYWYQQSLDQGLQFLIQYYNGEERAKGNILERFSAQQFPDLHSELNLSSLELGDSALYFCASSVDWQETQYFGPGTRLLVL.

V is TRBV7-8 and J is TRBJ1-1; D uncertain. Germline-derived CDR1 and CDR2 are SGHVS and FQNEAQ. The CDR3 is 15 residues long. Trimming took off 7 bases at V and 0 bases at J, with 15 bases between the two ends. The CDR3 DNA sequence: TGTGCCAGCATCCTGGAGGCGGGGATGAACACTGAAGCTTTCTTT. Encoded protein: CASILEAGMNTEAFF. The complete variable domain, with remaining parts taken from reference TRBV7-8 and TRBJ1-1, reads GAGVSQSPRYKVAKRGQDVALRCDPISGHVSLFWYQQALGQGPEFLTYFQNEAQLDKSGLPSDRFFAERPEGSVSTLKIQRTQQEDSAVYLCASILEAGMNTEAFFGQGTRLTVV.

The rearrangement joins TRBV5-6 to TRBJ2-7; D is uncertain. V lost 4 bases to trimming and J lost 0 bases, with 2 bases between them. The germline CDR1 and CDR2 sequences are SGHDT and YYEEEE. The CDR3 sequence is 11 residues long. The CDR3 DNA sequence: TGTGCCAGCAGCACCTCCTACGAGCAGTACTTC. It encodes CASSTSYEQYF.

CDR3 sequence: CASTKDLLNTEAFF. CDR3 nucleotide sequence: TGTGCCAGTACTAAGGACCTTTTAAACACTGAAGCTTTCTTT. V and J are TRBV19 and TRBJ1-1; the D is unclear. Between the trimmed V and J ends, which lost 7 bases and 2 bases, there was a span of 14 bases. CDR1 is LNHDA, CDR2 SQIVND, per germline (reference sequence). CDR3 length: 14 amino acids.

V and J are TRBV5-1 and TRBJ1-5; possibly TRBD1 for D (5 bases). Trimming removed 0 bases at V and 6 bases at J, with 16 bases between. Germline-derived CDR1 and CDR2 are SGHRS and YFSETQ. There are 16 residues in the CDR3. The CDR3 region has the DNA TGCGCCAGCAGCTTGGGGGTGGCAGGGAGCGGTCAGCCCCAGCATTTT. It encodes CASSLGVAGSGQPQHF.

This chain links TRBV6-6 with TRBJ1-1, with D possibly being TRBD1 (5 bases). The V gene lost 2 bases and the J gene lost 1 base, with 8 bases spanning the gap. The germline V gene encodes CDR1 MNHNY and CDR2 SVGAGI (reference sequence). This CDR3 has 14 amino acids. The CDR3 region has the DNA TGTGCCAGCAGTTACGGAGGGGAGAACACTGAAGCTTTCTTT. It specifies CASSYGGENTEAFF.